The 26 T cell receptor beta chains reported below all come from one sample, sequenced in a study of spatial heterogeneity in lung cancer. The sample's time point: sample taken at primary tumor resection. Unsorted samples of tumor, nontumor lung or frozen PBMC had their whole RNA sequenced. TCRdb passed the 5' RACE reads through MiXCR, listing each CDR3 protein once. The table shows 13,000 or so distinct CDR3 sequences, with 3.9% occurring only once. The sequencing used PBMCs, collected at surgery. Receptors originate from a male donor with early-stage non-small cell lung cancer.

This clonotype was found a few times. A read error may be the cause here, since a much bigger clone is one base away. This beta chain was picked up by a library intended for alpha chains and is off target, so its count carries little meaning. The chain combines TRBV6-5 with TRBJ1-1; D is possibly TRBD1 (6 bases). The CDR3 extends over 13 amino acids. From germline, CDR1 is MNHEY and CDR2 SVGAGI. The CDR3 sequence is CVSSYKGGTEAFF. CDR3 in DNA: TGTGTCAGCAGTTACAAGGGGGGCACTGAAGCTTTCTTT.

This clonotype was counted ten times or more. This beta chain slipped into a library made for alpha chains as a stray read, so its size is not meaningful. The chain has TRBV6-2 or TRBV6-3 and TRBJ2-5; 10 bases agree with TRBD2. This CDR3 is built from 16 residues. Trimming removed 6 bases from V and 4 bases from J; junction bases left unmatched: 11. Looked up from germline, CDR1 is MNHEY and CDR2 is SVGEGT. Here the CDR3 reads CASRRSSGRGIETQYF. The CDR3 DNA reads TGTGCCAGCAGACGATCTAGCGGGAGAGGGATAGAGACCCAGTACTTC.

This clonotype was detected ten times or more. The library was built for alpha chains, so this beta chain is an off-target read and its size means little. This chain connects TRBV20-1 to TRBJ2-3; unclear D gene. Deletions cut 6 bases from V and 6 bases from J, with 13 bases between. The CDR3 sequence is 12 residues long. CDR1 is DFQATT and CDR2 is SNEGSKA in the germline V gene (reference sequence). CDR3 in amino acids: CSAATFGDTQYF. CDR3 bases: TGCAGTGCGGCAACTTTCGGTGATACGCAGTATTTT.

There are many counts of this clonotype. Little can be read into the size of this beta chain, an off-target read in a library designed for alpha chains. The chain links TRBV5-5 to TRBJ1-6, with D unresolved. Germline CDR1 SGHKS, CDR2 YYEKEE (reference sequence). This CDR3 comprises 16 residues. The V and J ends lost 2 bases and 4 bases respectively, with 13 bases between them. The CDR3 spells CASSFRLVEYNSPLHF. The CDR3 DNA reads TGTGCCAGCAGCTTCAGGCTCGTAGAGTATAATTCACCCCTCCACTTT.

This clonotype was counted ten times or more. The size of this beta chain means little, since it is a stray read in a library made for alpha chains. The J gene is TRBJ2-1, the V gene TRBV4-3; either TRBD1 or TRBD2 may fit D (5 bases each). The germline V and J ends were trimmed by 1 base and 2 bases, with 15 bases remaining between them. Germline loops: CDR1 LGHNA, CDR2 YSLEER. This CDR3 region has 17 residues. CDR3 region: CASSQGPGPGAYNEQFF. The CDR3 DNA reads TGCGCCAGCAGCCAAGGACCGGGACCTGGCGCCTACAATGAGCAGTTCTTC.

The sample holds many counts of this clonotype. Little can be read into the size of this beta chain, an off-target read in a library designed for alpha chains. The V and J genes are TRBV7-3 and TRBJ2-1, with 8 nucleotides matching TRBD2. With 5 bases clipped from V and 8 bases from J, the junction kept 14 bases outside the gene matches. The CDR3 is 16 residues long. Germline lookup yields CDR1 SGHTA and CDR2 FQGTGA. The CDR3 region is CASSPTGREVSYEQFF. The DNA of the CDR3 is TGTGCCAGCAGCCCAACGGGGCGGGAGGTCTCCTATGAGCAGTTCTTC.

At least ten counts were recorded for this clonotype. The library was built for alpha chains, so this beta chain is an off-target read and its size means little. This chain joins TRBV10-2 and TRBJ2-2; the match to TRBD1 covers 8 bases. This CDR3 is 14 amino acids long. CDR1 is WSHSY and CDR2 is SAAADI in the germline V gene. Trimming removed 6 bases from V and 5 bases from J; junction bases left unmatched: 5. The CDR3 here is CASSGQGGTGELFF. The CDR3 nucleotides are TGCGCCAGCAGCGGACAGGGTGGGACCGGGGAGCTGTTTTTT.

This clonotype has at least ten counts. This beta chain represents an off-target read in a library built for alpha chains; its size is of limited meaning. The chain recombines TRBV20-1 with TRBJ2-1, with D maybe TRBD2 (5 bases). Trimming shortened V by 1 base and J by 10 bases, and 14 bases separated the two germline ends. Germline values: CDR1 DFQATT, CDR2 SNEGSKA (reference sequence). This CDR3 comprises 13 residues. The chain's CDR3 is CSARVWATREQFF. CDR3 coding DNA: TGCAGTGCTAGAGTATGGGCCACTAGAGAGCAGTTCTTC.

This clonotype was counted a few times. Since it is a stray read in a library aimed at alpha chains, this beta chain has a size that is not meaningful. The chain is built from TRBV7-2 and TRBJ1-2; D unresolved. V was trimmed by 1 base and J by 6 bases, leaving 12 bases between them. The CDR3 is 14 residues long. Germline values: CDR1 SGHTA, CDR2 FQGNSA. CDR3 sequence (DNA): TGTGCCAGCAGCTTAGGTACCGGGGTCCATGGCTACACCTTC. Protein product: CASSLGTGVHGYTF.

The table lists this clonotype with many counts. As an off-target read in a library built for alpha chains, this beta chain has a frequency of little significance. The chain uses TRBV7-8 and TRBJ2-7; D is ambiguous. Trimming took off 7 bases at V and 2 bases at J, with 18 bases between the two ends. Germline-derived CDR1 and CDR2 are SGHVS and FQNEAQ. CDR3 length: 15 residues. CDR3: CASTPSPARTYEQYF. The CDR3 coding sequence is TGTGCCAGCACCCCTTCCCCCGCCAGGACCTACGAGCAGTACTTC.

In this sample, this clonotype turned up many times. This beta chain represents an off-target read in a library built for alpha chains; its size is of limited meaning. The chain couples TRBV6-6 to TRBJ2-2; 7 bases map to TRBD1. The CDR3 sequence is 13 residues long. Germline trimming cut 5 bases from V and 4 bases from J; bases unmatched to any gene: 1. Germline V gene lookup returns CDR1 MNHNY and CDR2 SVGAGI (reference sequence). Here the CDR3 reads CASSPGGTGELFF. The DNA for the CDR3 is TGTGCCAGCAGTCCAGGGGGCACCGGGGAGCTGTTTTTT.

A word on this clonotype: This beta chain lies outside the target of a library built for alpha chains; its clone size means little. V is TRBV28 and J is TRBJ1-5; no clear D. V lost 6 bases and J 2 bases, leaving 20 bases between the germline ends. Per germline, CDR1 MDHEN and CDR2 SYDVKM. The CDR3 covers 17 residues. CDR3 sequence: CASSRRGPPERNQPQHF. The CDR3 coding sequence is TGTGCCAGCAGCCGGCGCGGCCCCCCGGAGCGCAATCAGCCCCAGCATTTT.

This clonotype occurred many times. A library made for alpha chains picked up this beta chain off target, so its size means little. The chain employs TRBV20-1 and TRBJ2-1; TRBD2 might be the D (6 bases). The germline V gene encodes CDR1 DFQATT and CDR2 SNEGSKA (reference sequence). This CDR3 comprises 16 residues. The V end lost 1 base, the J end lost 4 bases, and 17 bases lay between the germline ends. The DNA for the CDR3 is TGCAGTGCTAGAGCTGTCAAAGCGGGTCTATACAATGAGCAGTTCTTC. This gives the protein CSARAVKAGLYNEQFF.

This clonotype was detected many times. Because this beta chain is a stray read in a library intended to capture alpha chains, its abundance should not be given much weight. J is TRBJ1-2 and V is TRBV19, with a possible D match to TRBD1 (6 bases). The germline gives CDR1 LNHDA, CDR2 SQIVND (reference sequence). The CDR3 runs to 14 residues. Trimming took off 6 bases at V and 2 bases at J, with 13 bases between the two ends. The CDR3 is CASSPQGANYGYTF. Written as DNA, the CDR3 is TGTGCCAGTAGCCCACAGGGCGCCAACTATGGCTACACCTTC.

This clonotype has just a few counts. Little can be read into the size of this beta chain, an off-target read in a library designed for alpha chains. J is TRBJ2-5 and V is TRBV7-2, with D uncertain. V dropped 3 bases and J dropped 5 bases, with 7 bases sitting between them. Germline CDR1 is SGHTA and CDR2 is FQGNSA. This CDR3 region has 12 residues. In nucleotides, the CDR3 is TGTGCCAGCAGCTTCAGGAGCGAGACCCAGTACTTC. Translating gives CASSFRSETQYF.

Note on this clonotype: The size of this beta chain means little, since it is a stray read in a library made for alpha chains. The chain has TRBV6-5 and TRBJ2-7; unclear D gene. This CDR3 is built from 16 residues. CDR1 is MNHEY and CDR2 is SVGAGI in the germline V gene. V lost 6 bases, J lost 3 bases, and 21 bases lay in between. CDR3 amino acids: CASSRTRWSSIYEQYF. CDR3 in DNA: TGTGCCAGCAGCAGAACGAGATGGAGTTCGATCTACGAGCAGTACTTC.

Many counts were recorded for this clonotype. This beta chain is an unintended read in a library built for alpha chains; its size means little. The V call is TRBV11-1, the J call TRBJ2-7; D is uncertain. Germline V lookup: CDR1 SGHAT, CDR2 FQDESV (reference sequence). Trimming left V 1 base short and J 7 bases short, with 14 bases between. The CDR3 length is 14 residues. The CDR3 DNA reads as TGTGCCAGCAGCTTAGGACCGTTGCTTGGGGAGCAGTACTTC. As protein: CASSLGPLLGEQYF.

This clonotype occurred many times. For a library built for alpha chains, this beta chain is a stray read; little rests on its size. The chain couples TRBV20-1 to TRBJ1-4; TRBD1 matches at 8 bases. V was clipped by 6 bases and J by 7 bases; unmatched bases: 4. The length of the CDR3 is 12 residues. Germline V gene sequence: CDR1 DFQATT, CDR2 SNEGSKA (reference sequence). The CDR3: CSATGTGEKLFF. The CDR3 DNA reads as TGCAGTGCCACGGGGACAGGTGAAAAACTGTTTTTT.

This clonotype was seen at least ten times. With the library built for alpha chains, this beta chain is off target and its frequency is not meaningful. This chain connects TRBV11-2 to TRBJ2-7, with 9 bases identical to TRBD1. V was pared by 4 bases and J by 5 bases, with 9 bases of the junction left unmatched. CDR1 and CDR2 (germline): SGHAT, FQNNGV. The CDR3 extends over 15 amino acids. CDR3 region: CASSSPGQGVHEQYF. The CDR3 DNA sequence: TGTGCCAGCAGCTCCCCGGGACAGGGTGTTCACGAGCAGTACTTC.

This clonotype has ten or more counts. This beta chain is off target for a library built for alpha chains, so its abundance means little. The J gene is TRBJ2-7, the V gene TRBV10-3; D might be TRBD2 (7 bases). The ends were cut back, 0 bases at V and 1 base at J, with 13 bases in the middle. Germline lookup yields CDR1 ENHRY and CDR2 SYGVKD. This CDR3 is 16 amino acids long. Written as DNA, the CDR3 is TGTGCCATCAGTGAGTCGACCGGGGGGCGATCCTACGAGCAGTACTTC. Protein sequence: CAISESTGGRSYEQYF.

In this sample, this clonotype turned up many times. Within a library made for alpha chains, this beta chain is off target, and its count is uninformative. V and J are TRBV20-1 and TRBJ2-7; 7 positions match TRBD1. The trim removed 4 bases at V and 1 base at J, leaving 4 bases unmatched. From germline, CDR1 is DFQATT and CDR2 SNEGSKA (reference sequence). This CDR3 spans 13 amino acids. The CDR3 DNA sequence: TGCAGTGCTACACGGACAGGTTCCTACGAGCAGTACTTC. Residues: CSATRTGSYEQYF.

This clonotype is medium-sized within its sample. This beta chain was picked up by a library intended for alpha chains and is off target, so its count carries little meaning. The J gene is TRBJ1-2, the V gene TRBV7-2; 7 bases map to TRBD1. Germline-derived CDR1 and CDR2 are SGHTA and FQGNSA. There are 14 residues in the CDR3. After removal of 1 base from V and 4 bases from J, the junction contained 3 bases not matched to a gene. The CDR3 sequence: CASSLEAGGYGYTF. In nucleotides, the CDR3 is TGTGCCAGCAGCTTAGAGGCAGGGGGCTATGGCTACACCTTC.

This clonotype was counted ten times or more. This beta chain is an unintended read in a library built for alpha chains; its size means little. The chain carries TRBV20-1 and TRBJ1-6; D gene ambiguous. Per the germline V gene, CDR1 is DFQATT and CDR2 is SNEGSKA (reference sequence). The CDR3 has 14 residues. V was trimmed by 2 bases and J by 7 bases, leaving 12 bases between them. CDR3 loop: CSARKALENSPLHF. CDR3 nucleotide sequence: TGCAGTGCTAGAAAAGCACTGGAGAATTCACCCCTCCACTTT.

The table lists this clonotype with many counts. As an off-target read in a library built for alpha chains, this beta chain has a frequency of little significance. The genes are TRBV9 and TRBJ2-1, with 10 nucleotides matching TRBD2. Germline assignment: CDR1 SGDLS and CDR2 YYNGEE. The trim removed 4 bases at V and 7 bases at J, leaving 14 bases unmatched. CDR3 length: 17 residues. This CDR3 reads CASSPGLARGSANEQFF. CDR3 nucleotide sequence: TGTGCCAGCAGCCCGGGACTAGCGCGTGGATCTGCAAATGAGCAGTTCTTC. Combining the CDR3 with reference TRBV9 and TRBJ2-1 gives the whole variable domain DSGVTQTPKHLITATGQRVTLRCSPRSGDLSVYWYQQSLDQGLQFLIQYYNGEERAKGNILERFSAQQFPDLHSELNLSSLELGDSALYFCASSPGLARGSANEQFFGPGTRLTVL.

This clonotype has a count of ten or more. This beta chain is a stray sequence in a library constructed for alpha chains; its clone size is not meaningful. This sequence joins TRBV6-5 and TRBJ2-5; the match to TRBD1 covers 7 bases. CDR1 is MNHEY, CDR2 SVGAGI, per germline. Losses at the gene ends were 5 bases for V and 1 base for J; bases not matched to a gene: 13. This CDR3 contains 17 residues. CDR3 sequence: CASSPPFPGQSQETQYF. The CDR3 DNA sequence: TGTGCCAGCAGTCCCCCCTTTCCGGGACAGAGCCAAGAGACCCAGTACTTC.

This clonotype was counted at least ten times. As an off-target read in a library built for alpha chains, this beta chain has a frequency of little significance. The chain combines TRBV2 with TRBJ2-3; D is ambiguous. The V and J ends lost 11 bases and 4 bases respectively, with 13 bases between them. The CDR3 runs to 12 residues. In germline, CDR1 is SNHLY, CDR2 FYNNEI. CDR3 nucleotide sequence: TGTGCCCGGTCAGGCAGTCCAGATACGCAGTATTTT. Amino acid sequence: CARSGSPDTQYF.